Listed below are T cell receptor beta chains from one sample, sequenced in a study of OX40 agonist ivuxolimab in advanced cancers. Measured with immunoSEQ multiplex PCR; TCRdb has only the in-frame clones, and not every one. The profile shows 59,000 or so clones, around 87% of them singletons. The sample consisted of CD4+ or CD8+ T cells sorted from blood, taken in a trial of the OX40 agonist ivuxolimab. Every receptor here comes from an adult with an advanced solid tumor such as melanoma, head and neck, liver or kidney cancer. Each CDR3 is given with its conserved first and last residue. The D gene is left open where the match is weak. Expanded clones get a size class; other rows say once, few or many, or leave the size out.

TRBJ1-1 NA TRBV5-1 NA CASRLGNTEAFF TGCGCCAGCAGACTGGGAAACACTGAAGCTTTCTTT
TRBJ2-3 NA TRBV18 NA CASSPSPTVNTQYF TGTGCCAGCTCACCCTCCCCGACTGTAAATACGCAGTATTTT
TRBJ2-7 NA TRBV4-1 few CASSQDPLRTAAYEQYF TGCGCCAGCAGCCAAGATCCCCTCCGGACAGCGGCCTACGAGCAGTACTTC
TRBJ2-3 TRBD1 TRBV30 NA CAEKRPGQGATQYF TGTGCCGAAAAAAGGCCGGGACAGGGTGCTACGCAGTATTTT
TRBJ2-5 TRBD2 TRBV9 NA CASSPSGGRQETQYF TGTGCCAGCAGCCCGAGCGGGGGGCGACAAGAGACCCAGTACTTC
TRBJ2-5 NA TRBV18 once CASSPSRVEETQYF TGTGCCAGCTCACCCTCTAGGGTGGAAGAGACCCAGTACTTC
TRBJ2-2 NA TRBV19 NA CASSSRTARETGELFF TGTGCCAGTAGTTCTCGGACAGCGCGAGAAACCGGGGAGCTGTTTTTT
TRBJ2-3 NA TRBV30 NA CAWSAPAGSTDTQYF TGTGCCTGGAGTGCCCCGGCGGGTAGCACAGATACGCAGTATTTT
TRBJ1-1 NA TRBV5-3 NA CARSSDGTEAFF TGTGCCAGAAGCTCTGACGGGACTGAAGCTTTCTTT
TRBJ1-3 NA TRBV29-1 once CSIIRDSGNTIYF TGCAGCATAATACGGGACTCTGGAAACACCATATATTTT
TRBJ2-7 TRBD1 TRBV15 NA CATSSRWGDRGIEQYF TGTGCCACCAGCAGCAGATGGGGCGACAGGGGGATCGAGCAGTACTTC
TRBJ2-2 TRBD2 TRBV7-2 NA CASSPTHVAGGSGELFF TGTGCCAGCAGCCCGACCCACGTCGCGGGGGGATCCGGGGAGCTGTTTTTT
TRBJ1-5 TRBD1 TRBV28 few CASSPVGQVDSNQPQHF TGTGCCAGCAGTCCCGTAGGACAGGTGGATAGCAATCAGCCCCAGCATTTT
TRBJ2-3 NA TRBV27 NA CASSPSIAPADTQYF TGTGCCAGCAGTCCCAGCATCGCTCCCGCAGATACGCAGTATTTT
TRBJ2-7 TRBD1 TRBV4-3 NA CASSQDPAGGVYEQYF TGCGCCAGCAGCCAAGATCCCGCAGGGGGTGTGTACGAGCAGTACTTC
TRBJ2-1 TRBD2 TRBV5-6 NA CASTSGGPFREQFF TGTGCCAGCACTAGCGGGGGCCCATTCAGAGAGCAGTTCTTC
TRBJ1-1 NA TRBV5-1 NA CASSLVYQTGYTEAFF TGCGCCAGCAGCTTGGTATACCAGACAGGATACACTGAAGCTTTCTTT
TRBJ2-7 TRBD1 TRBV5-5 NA CASSLRGTGVYEQYF TGTGCCAGCAGCTTGCGTGGGACAGGTGTGTACGAGCAGTACTTC
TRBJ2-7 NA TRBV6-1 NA CASSVRVPYEQYF TGTGCCAGCAGTGTAAGGGTCCCCTACGAGCAGTACTTC
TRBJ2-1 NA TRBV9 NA CASSVAAGIDEQFF TGTGCCAGCAGCGTAGCGGCGGGCATCGATGAGCAGTTCTTC
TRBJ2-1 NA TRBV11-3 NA CASSLGRSNNEQFF TGTGCCAGCAGCTTAGGTCGCAGTAACAATGAGCAGTTCTTC
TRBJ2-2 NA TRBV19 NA CASSAQSGRPGGELFF TGTGCCAGTAGTGCCCAGAGTGGACGCCCGGGGGGGGAGCTGTTTTTT
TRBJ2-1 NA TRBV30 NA CAWGRDNYNEQFF TGTGCCTGGGGCCGGGACAACTACAATGAGCAGTTCTTC
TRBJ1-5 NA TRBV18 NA CASSPQGDSNQPQHF TGTGCCAGCTCACCTCAGGGAGATAGCAATCAGCCCCAGCATTTT
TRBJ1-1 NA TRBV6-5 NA CASSYDSGGRTEAFF TGTGCCAGCAGCTACGACTCCGGGGGTCGGACTGAAGCTTTCTTT
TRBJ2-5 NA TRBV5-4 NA CASSSTQRSQETQYF TGTGCCAGCAGCTCCACCCAGCGGTCCCAAGAGACCCAGTACTTC
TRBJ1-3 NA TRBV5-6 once CASSLGGFGSGNTIYF TGTGCCAGCAGCTTGGGAGGGTTCGGCTCTGGAAACACCATATATTTT
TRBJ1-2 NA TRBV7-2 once CASSTAYNYGYTF TGTGCCAGCAGCACGGCCTATAACTATGGCTACACCTTC
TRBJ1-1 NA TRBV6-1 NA CAARVGTEAFF TGTGCCGCCAGGGTTGGCACTGAAGCTTTCTTT
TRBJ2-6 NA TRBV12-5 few CASGLARIRVITFSGANVLTF TGTGCTAGTGGTTTGGCCCGAATTAGGGTAATTACTTTTTCTGGGGCCAACGTCCTGACTTTC
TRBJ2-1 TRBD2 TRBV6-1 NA CASSAGGREQFF TGTGCCAGCAGTGCGGGAGGTCGTGAGCAGTTCTTC
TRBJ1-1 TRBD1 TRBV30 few CAWMTQGASEAFF TGTGCCTGGATGACACAGGGGGCTAGTGAAGCTTTCTTT
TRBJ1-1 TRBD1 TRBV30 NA CAWRAQGTEAFF TGTGCCTGGAGGGCACAGGGGACTGAAGCTTTCTTT
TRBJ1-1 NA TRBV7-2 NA CASSRQDTEAFF TGTGCCAGCAGCCGCCAGGACACTGAAGCTTTCTTT
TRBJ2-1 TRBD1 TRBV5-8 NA CASSPTGQGAREQFF TGTGCCAGCAGCCCGACGGGACAGGGGGCTCGTGAGCAGTTCTTC
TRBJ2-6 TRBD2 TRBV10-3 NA CAISDGTSGFFSGANVLTF TGTGCCATCAGTGATGGGACTAGCGGGTTCTTCTCTGGGGCCAACGTCCTGACTTTC
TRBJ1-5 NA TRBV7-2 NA CASSLGAASNQPQHF TGTGCCAGCAGCTTAGGGGCAGCTAGCAATCAGCCCCAGCATTTT
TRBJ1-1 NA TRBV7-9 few CASSLEAGFIGPMNTEAFF TGTGCCAGCAGCTTAGAGGCGGGCTTTATCGGCCCCATGAACACTGAAGCTTTCTTT
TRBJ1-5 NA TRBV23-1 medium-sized CASSSYQPQHF TGCGCCAGCAGTTCCTATCAGCCCCAGCATTTT
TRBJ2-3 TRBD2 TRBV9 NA CASSAGGRAQDTQYF TGTGCCAGCAGCGCCGGCGGGAGGGCCCAAGATACGCAGTATTTT
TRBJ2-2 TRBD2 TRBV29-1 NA CSVGVVAGTGELFF TGCAGCGTTGGGGTGGTAGCGGGCACCGGGGAGCTGTTTTTT
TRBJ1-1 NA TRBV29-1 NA CSVLIWGTEAFF TGCAGCGTCTTAATATGGGGCACTGAAGCTTTCTTT
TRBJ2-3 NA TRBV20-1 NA CSAPFADTQYF TGCAGTGCACCTTTCGCAGATACGCAGTATTTT
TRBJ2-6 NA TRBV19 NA CASSIYGGRFLSGANVLTF TGTGCCAGTAGTATTTATGGGGGGCGCTTCTTGTCTGGGGCCAACGTCCTGACTTTC
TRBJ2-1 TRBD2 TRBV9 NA CASSAGLAENYEQFF TGTGCCAGCAGCGCGGGACTAGCCGAGAACTATGAGCAGTTCTTC
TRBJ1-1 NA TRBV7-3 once CASSLTLGHTEAFF TGTGCCAGCAGCTTAACGTTGGGTCACACTGAAGCTTTCTTT
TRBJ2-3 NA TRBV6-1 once CASSEGLSTTQYF TGTGCCAGCAGTGAGGGACTTTCTACCACGCAGTATTTT
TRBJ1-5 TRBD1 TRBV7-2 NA CASSLGWTGRQPQHF TGTGCCAGCAGCTTAGGATGGACAGGGCGTCAGCCCCAGCATTTT
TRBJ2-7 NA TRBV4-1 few CASSQVLGYHEQYF TGCGCCAGCAGCCAAGTGCTGGGGTACCACGAGCAGTACTTC